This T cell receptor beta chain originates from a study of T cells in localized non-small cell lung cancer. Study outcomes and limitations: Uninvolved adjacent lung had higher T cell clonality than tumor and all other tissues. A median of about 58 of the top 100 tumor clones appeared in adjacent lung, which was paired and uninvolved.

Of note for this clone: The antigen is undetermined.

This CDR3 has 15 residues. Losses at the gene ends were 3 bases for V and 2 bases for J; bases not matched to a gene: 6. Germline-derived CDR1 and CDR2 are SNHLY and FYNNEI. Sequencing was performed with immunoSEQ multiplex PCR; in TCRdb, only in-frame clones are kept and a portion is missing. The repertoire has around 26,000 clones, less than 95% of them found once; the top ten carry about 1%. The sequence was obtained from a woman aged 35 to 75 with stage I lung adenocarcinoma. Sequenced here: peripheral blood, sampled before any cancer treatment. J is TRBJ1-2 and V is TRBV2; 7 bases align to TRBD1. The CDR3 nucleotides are TGTGCCAGCAGTGATTGGTCACAGGGGAACTATGGCTACACCTTC. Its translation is CASSDWSQGNYGYTF. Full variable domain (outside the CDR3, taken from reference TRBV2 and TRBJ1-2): EPEVTQTPSHQVTQMGQEVILRCVPISNHLYFYWYRQILGQKVEFLVSFYNNEISEKSEIFDDQFSVERPDGSNFTLKIRSTKLEDSAMYFCASSDWSQGNYGYTFGSGTRLTVV.